The 15 T cell receptor beta chains below were found in one sample sequenced in a study of blood T cell repertoires in COVID-19. Produced via immunoSEQ multiplex PCR; TCRdb's table is partial and in-frame only. The repertoire holds some 68,000 clones, about 90% seen once, with almost 4.5% in the top ten. Material for sequencing was peripheral blood. Every receptor here comes from a man aged 45-65 years with active COVID-19.

CDR3 sequence (DNA): TGTGCCAGCAGCTTAGTTGGCAGGGCTGTGAATGGCTACACCTTC. Encoded protein: CASSLVGRAVNGYTF. The gene calls are TRBV7-2 and TRBJ1-2, with D tentatively TRBD1 (5 bases). V lost 1 base, J lost 6 bases, and 15 bases lay in between. The CDR3 contains 15 residues. CDR1 SGHTA and CDR2 FQGNSA come from the germline V gene.

The chain joins TRBV7-2 to TRBJ2-7; tentatively, D is TRBD1 (6 bases). There are 17 residues in the CDR3. With 4 bases removed from V and 7 bases from J, the gap between germline ends came to 26 bases. Germline-derived CDR1 and CDR2 are SGHTA and FQGNSA. CDR3 sequence reads: CASSYGIPGQRGREQYF. The CDR3 nucleotides are TGTGCCAGCAGCTACGGAATACCGGGACAAAGAGGTAGAGAGCAGTACTTC.

This sequence joins TRBV3-1 (or the pseudogene TRBV3-2) and TRBJ1-5, with D possibly TRBD1 on 6 matching bases. V lost 3 bases and J 6 bases, leaving 15 bases between the germline ends. The germline CDR1 and CDR2 sequences are LGHDT and YNNKEL (reference sequence). The CDR3 totals 15 residues. For the CDR3, the DNA is TGTGCCAGCAGCCAGGGCGCGGGGGGCACTCAGCCCCAGCATTTT. This sequence encodes CASSQGAGGTQPQHF.

The count of this clone is one. The genes are TRBV11-3 and TRBJ2-1; D might be TRBD1 (5 bases). Between the trimmed V and J ends, which lost 7 bases and 7 bases, there was a span of 20 bases. The CDR3 runs 15 residues. Looked up from germline, CDR1 is SGHNT and CDR2 is YENEEA. The CDR3 here is CASTKGKGHANEQFF. The CDR3 DNA is TGTGCCAGCACCAAGGGGAAGGGTCACGCAAATGAGCAGTTCTTC.

This clone was picked up one time. This rearrangement joins TRBV4-1 to TRBJ2-5, with 9 nucleotides matching TRBD2. Germline lookup yields CDR1 MGHRA and CDR2 YSYEKL. V lost 8 bases, J lost 5 bases, and 15 bases stayed unmatched. CDR3 size: 16 residues. CDR3 coding DNA: TGCGCCAGCTGGGGGACGGGCGGGGGGGCTCGGGAGACCCAGTACTTC. Translating it yields CASWGTGGGARETQYF.

Points on this clone: The sample holds other DNA sequences that translate to the same CDR3. This chain links TRBV7-3 with TRBJ2-7; the match to TRBD1 covers 11 bases. The trim removed 5 bases at V and 3 bases at J, leaving 3 bases unmatched. The CDR3 sequence is 14 residues long. CDR1 SGHTA and CDR2 FQGTGA come from the germline V gene. The CDR3 spells CASSPGTGGYEQYF. The CDR3 DNA is TGTGCCAGCAGCCCGGGGACAGGGGGCTACGAGCAGTACTTC.

CDR3 sequence: CASAPGQGPYEQYF. The CDR3 DNA sequence: TGTGCCAGCGCACCGGGACAGGGGCCCTACGAGCAGTACTTC. V and J are TRBV19 and TRBJ2-7, with 10 positions matching TRBD1. The CDR3 has 14 amino acids. Trimming at V came to 9 bases and at J to 2 bases, leaving 7 bases not matched to a gene. CDR1 is LNHDA and CDR2 is SQIVND in the germline V gene (reference sequence).

This clone was observed a few times. This chain links TRBV27 with TRBJ1-6, with D possibly TRBD1 on 6 matching bases. This CDR3 is 15 amino acids long. V was shortened by 0 bases and J by 9 bases, with 12 bases between the two germline ends. The germline V gene encodes CDR1 MNHEY and CDR2 SMNVEV (reference sequence). The CDR3 region is CASSLSGRGGSPLHF. The DNA of the CDR3 is TGTGCCAGCAGTTTATCGGGCAGGGGTGGTTCACCCCTCCACTTT.

This clone showed up just once. This chain links TRBV27 with TRBJ1-6; D possibly corresponds to TRBD1 (5 bases). Trimming cost V 6 bases and J 7 bases, with 16 bases left between them. This CDR3 has 15 amino acids. CDR1 is MNHEY, CDR2 SMNVEV, per germline (reference sequence). This chain's CDR3 is CASRTVSKGNSPLHF. The CDR3 bases are TGTGCCAGCAGGACGGTATCGAAGGGGAATTCACCCCTCCACTTT.

The chain has TRBV18 and TRBJ2-3, with 8 bases fitting TRBD2. This CDR3 is 15 amino acids long. The V gene end was trimmed by 3 bases and the J gene end by 4 bases; junction bases not matched to a gene: 6. Germline V gene sequence: CDR1 KGHSH, CDR2 LQKENI. CDR3 sequence (DNA): TGTGCCAGCTCACCGGTTGTGGGACTAGCAGATACGCAGTATTTT. This codes for CASSPVVGLADTQYF. Together with reference TRBV18 and TRBJ2-3, the CDR3 gives the full variable domain: NAGVMQNPRHLVRRRGQEARLRCSPMKGHSHVYWYRQLPEEGLKFMVYLQKENIIDESGMPKERFSAEFPKEGPSILRIQQVVRGDSAAYFCASSPVVGLADTQYFGPGTRLTVL.

This chain links TRBV5-1 with TRBJ2-5; 7 bases fit TRBD2. This CDR3 contains 16 residues. The germline gives CDR1 SGHRS, CDR2 YFSETQ. J was trimmed by 2 bases and V by 4 bases; bases with no gene match: 11. The CDR3 DNA reads as TGCGCCAGCAGCCTTAATAGCGGGCGGACACAAGAGACCCAGTACTTC. Protein sequence: CASSLNSGRTQETQYF.

The chain recombines TRBV18 with TRBJ1-4; TRBD1 agrees at 8 bases. With V trimmed by 6 bases and J by 0 bases, 15 bases remained unmatched. The germline CDR1 and CDR2 sequences are KGHSH and LQKENI. CDR3 length: 19 residues. CDR3 DNA sequence: TGTGCCAGCTCCCGCTACCCTGACGGACAGGGCGCAACTAATGAAAAACTGTTTTTT. Amino acids: CASSRYPDGQGATNEKLFF.

The chain carries TRBV6-5 and TRBJ1-1; D is undetermined. CDR3 length equals 11 residues. V lost 8 bases and J lost 4, with 8 bases in between. The germline CDR1 and CDR2 sequences are MNHEY and SVGAGI. The DNA of the CDR3 is TGTGCCAGCGCCCGGGGCACTGAAGCTTTCTTT. It yields the protein CASARGTEAFF.

The chain joins TRBV4-2 to TRBJ2-3, with 8 nucleotides matching TRBD2. Trimming removed 1 base from V and 3 bases from J; junction bases left unmatched: 15. The CDR3 has 19 amino acids. Germline assignment: CDR1 LGHNA and CDR2 YNFKEQ. The CDR3 reads CASSQGNRGGLLSTDTQYF. The CDR3, as DNA: TGTGCCAGCAGCCAAGGAAACCGGGGGGGCCTTTTGAGTACAGATACGCAGTATTTT.

This clone was detected once. The rearrangement uses TRBV6-5 and TRBJ2-1; a possible D gene is TRBD1 (5 bases). Germline assignment: CDR1 MNHEY and CDR2 SVGAGI. V was cut by 0 bases and J by 7 bases, with 10 bases left in between. The CDR3 sequence is 14 residues long. The CDR3 region has the DNA TGTGCCAGCAGTTACTCCCCCACAGGTAATGAGCAGTTCTTC. Translating gives CASSYSPTGNEQFF.